The 2 T cell receptor beta chains presented below share a single source sample, sequenced in a study of blood T cells in healthy people across ages. PCR was performed a second time for about 7 to 12 cycles using a sample-barcoded 5' primer and a J-beta primer mix. In TCRdb, the 5' RACE reads were re-called with MiXCR into one record per CDR3 protein. The profile shows about 1.5 million distinct CDR3 sequences, 42% of them singletons. The specimen was blood. These receptors were collected from a woman aged 18-35 years in good health.

V is TRBV7-9 and J is TRBJ1-3; no firm D call. The CDR3 sequence is 14 residues long. Trimming cost V 2 bases and J 3 bases, with 8 bases left between them. Germline CDR1 SEHNR, CDR2 FQNEAQ (reference sequence). CDR3 sequence reads: CASSLSQVGNTIYF. The CDR3 DNA is TGTGCCAGCAGCTTATCGCAGGTTGGAAACACCATATATTTT.

The J gene is TRBJ2-1, the V gene TRBV5-1; the match to TRBD1 covers 9 bases. The J segment lost 5 bases and the V segment lost 4 bases, leaving 7 bases of the junction unmatched. CDR3 length: 15 amino acids. Germline V CDR1 and CDR2: SGHRS, YFSETQ. CDR3 residues: CASSPDRGIDNEQFF. The CDR3 nucleotides are TGCGCCAGCAGCCCTGACAGGGGGATAGACAATGAGCAGTTCTTC.